This TCR beta chain was sequenced during a study of blood T cells in healthy people across ages. Study-level findings and limits: Researchers report that TCR beta diversity correlated strongly with naive T cell percentage. Fewer expanded clones and more diversity marked long-lived versus aged donors.

Alongside a J-beta primer mix, a sample-barcoded 5' primer served in a second PCR lasting about 7 to 11 cycles. TCRdb processed the 5' RACE reads anew with MiXCR; each CDR3 protein has one entry. The profile shows about 540,000 distinct CDR3 sequences, approximately 25% of them singletons. Comment on this clonotype: Antigen unknown.

In germline, CDR1 is SEHNR, CDR2 FQNEAQ (reference sequence). The CDR3 spans 16 residues. Caucasian, healthy and from Russia, the donors were aged between about 6 and 90. The same data also contributed to another study, on T cells of mothers and their children.

Input material: blood. The chain couples TRBV7-9 to TRBJ2-5, with TRBD1 identical over 10 bases. The tail of the sequence fits TRBJ2-7 better, so the J call may be wrong. The clonotype was recovered from a boy aged 5 to 17 in good health. CDR3 DNA sequence: TGTGCCAGCAGCTTAGGGTTTGGACAGGGGGGCTACGAGCAGTACTTC. Its translation is CASSLGFGQGGYEQYF.